This T cell receptor beta chain was retrieved from a study of blood T cell repertoires in COVID-19. The germline gives CDR1 LGHDT, CDR2 YNNKEL (reference sequence). With V trimmed by 0 bases and J by 10 bases, 0 bases remained unmatched. CDR3 size: 13 residues. Assay: immunoSEQ multiplex PCR; the TCRdb copy retains only in-frame clones and omits some. The data contain about 270,000 clones, approximately 89% of them singletons. The TCR sequence derives from a woman in her 50s with acute or convalescent COVID-19. The chain combines TRBV3-1 (or the pseudogene TRBV3-2) with TRBJ1-4; 9 bases map to TRBD1. The sample consisted of peripheral blood. The CDR3 DNA is TGTGCCAGCAGCCAAGAGGACAGGGGAAAACTGTTTTTT. Translation gives CASSQEDRGKLFF.